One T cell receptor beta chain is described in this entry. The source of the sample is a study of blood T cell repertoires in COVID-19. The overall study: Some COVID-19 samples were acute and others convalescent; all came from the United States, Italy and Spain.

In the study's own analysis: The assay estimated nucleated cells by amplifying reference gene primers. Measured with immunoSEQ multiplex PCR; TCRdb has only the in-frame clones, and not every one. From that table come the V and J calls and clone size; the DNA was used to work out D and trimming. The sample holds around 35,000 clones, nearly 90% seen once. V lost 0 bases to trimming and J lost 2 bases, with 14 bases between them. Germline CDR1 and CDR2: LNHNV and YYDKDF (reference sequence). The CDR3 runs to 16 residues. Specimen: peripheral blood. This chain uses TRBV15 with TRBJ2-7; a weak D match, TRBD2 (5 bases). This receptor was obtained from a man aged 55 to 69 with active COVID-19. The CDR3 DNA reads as TGTGCCACCAGCAGAGATTGGGAGCACGGAGCCTACGAGCAGTACTTC. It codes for CATSRDWEHGAYEQYF.